The next 5 T cell receptor beta chains were all read from a single sample in a study of cytomegalovirus exposure and HLA in healthy donors. Sequencing was performed with immunoSEQ multiplex PCR; in TCRdb, only in-frame clones are kept and a portion is missing. The repertoire holds almost 70,000 clones, with 96% as singletons. Specimen: PBMCs. The receptors come from a woman aged 18-29 years in good health and CMV-seropositive.

The V call is TRBV5-4, the J call TRBJ2-3; 7 nucleotides line up with TRBD1. The CDR3 spans 15 residues. V trimming: 5 bases; J trimming: 2 bases; junction bases outside the gene matches: 8. Germline lookup yields CDR1 SGHNT and CDR2 YYREEE (reference sequence). CDR3 region: CASSTGTAFTDTQYF. Here the CDR3 DNA reads TGTGCCAGCAGTACCGGGACAGCGTTCACAGATACGCAGTATTTT.

This chain joins TRBV7-9 and TRBJ2-3; 11 bases fit TRBD1. Germline-derived CDR1 and CDR2 are SEHNR and FQNEAQ (reference sequence). V lost 4 bases, J lost 6 bases, and 6 bases stayed unmatched. This CDR3 is built from 15 residues. CDR3: CASSSSGTGGDTQYF. The CDR3 region has the DNA TGTGCCAGCAGCTCCTCGGGGACAGGGGGGGATACGCAGTATTTT.

The chain recombines TRBV6-5 with TRBJ2-3, with 8 nucleotides matching TRBD2. Germline loops: CDR1 MNHEY, CDR2 SVGAGI. Unmatched junction bases numbered 2, after V lost 5 bases and J lost 10 bases. The CDR3 runs 11 residues. The CDR3 loop reads CASSKGLAQYF. DNA for the CDR3: TGTGCCAGCAGTAAGGGACTAGCGCAGTATTTT.

The rearrangement links TRBV7-9 to TRBJ2-7; 8 bases fit TRBD1. The CDR3 is 13 amino acids. With V trimmed by 3 bases and J by 3 bases, 1 base remained unmatched. The V gene's germline CDR1 is SEHNR and CDR2 FQNEAQ (reference sequence). The CDR3 DNA reads TGTGCCAGCAGCTTGGGACAGGACTACGAGCAGTACTTC. Its protein product is CASSLGQDYEQYF.

This rearrangement joins TRBV7-2 to TRBJ2-1; D not certain. The CDR3 has 15 amino acids. Trimming shortened V by 5 bases and J by 2 bases, and 13 bases separated the two germline ends. In germline, CDR1 is SGHTA, CDR2 FQGNSA. The CDR3 reads CASSPRGVAYNEQFF. The CDR3 nucleotides read TGTGCCAGCAGCCCGCGTGGAGTAGCCTACAATGAGCAGTTCTTC.